Below are 2 T cell receptor beta chains sequenced from a single sample in a study of shared clonotypes between healthy human individuals. Method: immunoSEQ multiplex PCR; TCRdb's copy keeps in-frame clones and lacks some. Among roughly 450,000 clones listed, about four fifths were seen once. The sequencing sample was made of PBMCs. The receptors shown here come from a woman in her thirties or forties in good health. Some clones in this sample may be carry-over from other donors' samples.

The count of this clone is one. The chain links TRBV4-2 to TRBJ2-7; tentative D call: TRBD2 (7 bases). The CDR3 contains 16 residues. V was pared by 0 bases and J by 2 bases, with 14 bases between. Germline V gives CDR1 LGHNA, CDR2 YNFKEQ. CDR3 loop: CASSQDGGASPYEQYF. The CDR3 bases are TGTGCCAGCAGCCAAGATGGGGGGGCCTCCCCCTACGAGCAGTACTTC.

The chain recombines TRBV5-1 with TRBJ2-5; 10 bases are a match to TRBD2. V was clipped by 4 bases and J by 3 bases; unmatched bases: 3. Germline assignment: CDR1 SGHRS and CDR2 YFSETQ. The CDR3 runs 14 residues. In nucleotides, the CDR3 is TGCGCCAGCAGCCCGGGACTAGCGAAAGAGACCCAGTACTTC. It is translated as CASSPGLAKETQYF.